This passage covers 21 T cell receptor beta chains from one sample sequenced in a study of blood T cell repertoires in COVID-19. Sequencing was performed with immunoSEQ multiplex PCR; in TCRdb, only in-frame clones are kept and a portion is missing. The sample includes about 10,000 clones, around 78% seen only once; the top ten take 30% to 40%. Sequencing was performed on peripheral blood. All receptors derive from a human donor in a cohort sampled during active COVID-19.

The chain has TRBV11-2 and TRBJ2-7; D uncertain. Germline values: CDR1 SGHAT, CDR2 FQNNGV. CDR3 length equals 13 residues. V lost 1 base to trimming and J lost 9 bases, with 13 bases between them. CDR3 protein: CASSLGGQPGQYF. The CDR3 bases are TGTGCCAGCAGCTTAGGAGGTCAGCCCGGGCAGTACTTC. Together with reference TRBV11-2 and TRBJ2-7, the CDR3 gives the full variable domain: EAGVAQSPRYKIIEKRQSVAFWCNPISGHATLYWYQQILGQGPKLLIQFQNNGVVDDSQLPKDRFSAERLKGVDSTLKIQPAKLEDSAVYLCASSLGGQPGQYFGPGTRLTVT.

This sequence joins TRBV2 and TRBJ1-5; D is unresolved. This CDR3 spans 15 amino acids. Germline V gene lookup returns CDR1 SNHLY and CDR2 FYNNEI. V lost 4 bases and J lost 0, with 10 bases in between. CDR3 in amino acids: CASSVVAYSNQPQHF. CDR3 coding DNA: TGTGCCAGCAGTGTCGTGGCATATAGCAATCAGCCCCAGCATTTT.

The chain couples TRBV9 to TRBJ2-7; perhaps TRBD2 as D (6 bases). The CDR3 is made up of 13 amino acids. Germline assignment: CDR1 SGDLS and CDR2 YYNGEE. Between the trimmed V and J ends, which lost 0 bases and 6 bases, there was a span of 10 bases. In DNA form, the CDR3 reads TGTGCCAGCAGCGTAGACGGGAGTCGCGAGCAGTACTTC. Its translation: CASSVDGSREQYF.

The chain joins TRBV2 to TRBJ1-5; D is unclear. The V end was cut by 1 base, the J end by 5 bases, with 6 bases between. The CDR3 has 13 residues. Germline V gives CDR1 SNHLY, CDR2 FYNNEI. This CDR3 reads CASSEGSYQPQHF. The CDR3 DNA reads TGTGCCAGCAGTGAAGGCAGTTATCAGCCCCAGCATTTT.

The V gene is TRBV5-5, the J gene TRBJ2-7; D may be TRBD2 (6 bases). This CDR3 comprises 14 residues. The V and J ends lost 3 bases and 3 bases respectively, with 13 bases between them. Germline V gene sequence: CDR1 SGHKS, CDR2 YYEKEE (reference sequence). The CDR3 DNA reads TGTGCCAGCAGCTCCGCTAGCGCTGACTACGAGCAGTACTTC. Protein product: CASSSASADYEQYF.

This sequence joins TRBV28 and TRBJ1-1, with D uncertain. The V and J ends lost 3 bases and 4 bases respectively, with 18 bases between them. CDR3 size: 16 residues. Germline CDR1 is MDHEN and CDR2 is SYDVKM. CDR3 coding DNA: TGTGCCAGCAGTTTTACGGGTACGGTGGTCGGCACTGAAGCTTTCTTT. Protein sequence: CASSFTGTVVGTEAFF.

The rearrangement links TRBV10-1 to TRBJ1-1, with TRBD1 matching 8 bases. Trimming cost V 2 bases and J 4 bases; bases outside gene matches: 9. The CDR3 loop spans 16 amino acids. Germline CDR1 and CDR2: WNHNN and SYGVQD (reference sequence). CDR3: CASSERDRGWSTEAFF. For the CDR3, the DNA is TGCGCCAGCAGTGAGAGAGACAGGGGCTGGAGCACTGAAGCTTTCTTT.

J is TRBJ1-2 and V is TRBV29-1; 11 bases map to TRBD1. CDR3 length equals 13 residues. Germline V gene data show CDR1 as SQVTM and CDR2 as ANQGSEA. The V gene end was trimmed by 3 bases and the J gene end by 4 bases; junction bases not matched to a gene: 1. The CDR3 nucleotides are TGCAGCGTTGACGGGACAGGGGGCTATGGCTACACCTTC. Translating gives CSVDGTGGYGYTF.

J is TRBJ2-7 and V is TRBV2; no reliable D call. CDR1 is SNHLY and CDR2 is FYNNEI in the germline V gene. The CDR3 covers 12 residues. V lost 5 bases and J 7 bases, leaving 12 bases between the germline ends. CDR3 nucleotide sequence: TGTGCCAGCAGTCTCGGAGTTCGAGAGCAGTACTTC. It codes for CASSLGVREQYF.

V usage is TRBV10-3 and J usage is TRBJ2-5; perhaps TRBD1 as D (7 bases). Germline loops: CDR1 ENHRY, CDR2 SYGVKD. V was cut by 4 bases and J by 5 bases, with 17 bases left in between. The CDR3 runs to 15 residues. CDR3 amino acids: CAISALGAGGETQYF. CDR3 DNA sequence: TGTGCCATCAGTGCCCTGGGAGCAGGGGGGGAGACCCAGTACTTC.

This sequence joins TRBV27 and TRBJ2-7; 9 positions match TRBD1. The germline CDR1 and CDR2 sequences are MNHEY and SMNVEV (reference sequence). CDR3 length: 15 amino acids. J lost 2 bases, V lost 5 bases, and 7 bases had no gene match. CDR3 sequence: CASSPPGQGTYEQYF. Here the CDR3 DNA reads TGTGCCAGCAGTCCGCCGGGACAGGGAACCTACGAGCAGTACTTC.

The rearrangement links TRBV23-1 to TRBJ1-2, with D perhaps matching TRBD1 (5 bases). TRBV23-1 counts as an open reading frame of uncertain function. This CDR3 comprises 16 residues. Trimming shortened V by 0 bases and J by 8 bases, and 19 bases separated the two germline ends. This CDR3 is CASSQSDAGRGSGYTF. In DNA form, the CDR3 reads TGCGCCAGCAGTCAATCGGATGCGGGTCGGGGGTCCGGCTACACCTTC.

This clone was counted only a few times. The rearrangement uses TRBV7-9 and TRBJ2-4, with TRBD2 matching 8 bases. Losses at the gene ends were 3 bases for V and 4 bases for J; bases not matched to a gene: 2. The germline gives CDR1 SEHNR, CDR2 FQNEAQ (reference sequence). The CDR3 has 14 amino acids. CDR3 in amino acids: CASSLGLGKNIQYF. CDR3 bases: TGTGCCAGCAGCTTGGGACTAGGGAAAAACATTCAGTACTTC.

This clone appeared a few times. V and J are TRBV12-3 or TRBV12-4 and TRBJ2-7; 7 nucleotides agree with TRBD1. There are 13 residues in the CDR3. The junction had 2 bases not matched to a gene; V was cut back by 1 base and J by 5 bases. The CDR3 loop is CASSLGQGHEQYF. CDR3 in DNA: TGTGCCAGCAGTTTAGGACAGGGCCACGAGCAGTACTTC.

This rearrangement joins TRBV28 to TRBJ1-5; no clear D. V lost 2 bases, J lost 1 base, and 9 bases lay in between. Germline assignment: CDR1 MDHEN and CDR2 SYDVKM. The CDR3 loop spans 15 amino acids. Here the CDR3 reads CASSLTGRSNQPQHF. CDR3 coding DNA: TGTGCCAGCAGTTTAACCGGGAGAAGCAATCAGCCCCAGCATTTT. Full variable domain (remainder filled in from reference TRBV28 and TRBJ1-5): DVKVTQSSRYLVKRTGEKVFLECVQDMDHENMFWYRQDPGLGLRLIYFSYDVKMKEKGDIPEGYSVSREKKERFSLILESASTNQTSMYLCASSLTGRSNQPQHFGDGTRLSIL.

The chain combines TRBV5-5 with TRBJ1-5; D is ambiguous. The germline V and J ends were trimmed by 0 bases and 6 bases, with 7 bases remaining between them. Germline CDR1 is SGHKS and CDR2 is YYEKEE (reference sequence). The CDR3 totals 13 residues. The CDR3 here is CASSLDGVQPQHF. As DNA, the CDR3 is TGTGCCAGCAGCTTGGACGGAGTTCAGCCCCAGCATTTT. The full variable domain, completed using reference TRBV5-5 and TRBJ1-5, is DAGVTQSPTHLIKTRGQQVTLRCSPISGHKSVSWYQQVLGQGPQFIFQYYEKEERGRGNFPDRFSARQFPNYSSELNVNALLLGDSALYLCASSLDGVQPQHFGDGTRLSIL.

The rearrangement links TRBV6-6 to TRBJ1-2; 12 bases are shared with TRBD1. The CDR3 spans 14 residues. Germline V gives CDR1 MNHNY, CDR2 SVGAGI (reference sequence). The V and J ends lost 6 bases and 8 bases, in that order; junction bases with no gene match: 7. This CDR3 is CASRPGQGARGYTF. In nucleotides, the CDR3 is TGTGCCAGCAGACCGGGACAGGGGGCGCGGGGCTACACCTTC.

This chain joins TRBV15 and TRBJ2-7, with 9 bases that match TRBD1. The length of the CDR3 is 14 residues. With V trimmed by 5 bases and J by 3 bases, 5 bases remained unmatched. Germline V gives CDR1 LNHNV, CDR2 YYDKDF (reference sequence). CDR3 nucleotide sequence: TGTGCCACCAGCCGGGACAGGGTTTACTACGAGCAGTACTTC. Amino acids: CATSRDRVYYEQYF.

This clone appeared a few times. This chain connects TRBV6-5 to TRBJ2-7; D call uncertain. V lost 6 bases and J 2 bases, leaving 8 bases between the germline ends. The germline CDR1 and CDR2 sequences are MNHEY and SVGAGI. CDR3 length: 12 residues. The CDR3 DNA reads as TGTGCCAGCAGCACTACGACCTACGAGCAGTACTTC. Translation: CASSTTTYEQYF.

Comment on this clone: The same CDR3 is also encoded by other DNA sequences in this sample. The chain links TRBV18 to TRBJ1-1; a weak D match, TRBD1 (5 bases). In germline, CDR1 is KGHSH, CDR2 LQKENI. This CDR3 region has 13 residues. Trimming stripped 2 bases from V and 4 bases from J, with 8 bases between. The CDR3 coding sequence is TGTGCCAGCTCACCATCTAGGGGCACTGAAGCTTTCTTT. Translated: CASSPSRGTEAFF.

This chain uses TRBV2 with TRBJ1-6; D unclear. CDR1 SNHLY and CDR2 FYNNEI come from the germline V gene. This CDR3 is 13 amino acids long. Trimming left V 2 bases short and J 10 bases short, with 9 bases between. CDR3 loop: CASSEQNRSPLHF. The CDR3 nucleotides are TGTGCCAGCAGTGAACAAAATCGGTCACCCCTCCACTTT.